The 23 T cell receptor beta chains in this list originate from one sample, sequenced in a study of T cells after yellow fever vaccination (dated by TCRdb to between 2017 and 2020). This specimen's treatment or condition label, per the study, means: live attenuated yellow fever vaccine strain. Library preparation was by 5' RACE. TCRdb records Illumina HiSeq 2500 as the sequencer. The public reads were run again by TCRdb, first through fastp at Q25 and then through MiXCR, and only productive beta chains were kept. When rows share a CDR3 protein, they turn into one entry using the most common DNA and genes. In this sample the table shows under 600,000 distinct CDR3 sequences, 13% of which occur a single time. The ten top clones hold about 14% of the sample. The sequencing used PBMCs, collected on the day of the yellow fever booster vaccination. The receptors here all came from a man aged 25-40 years who received the YFV17D yellow fever vaccine.

The sample holds many counts of this clonotype. V is TRBV5-1 and J is TRBJ2-2; 7 nucleotides agree with TRBD2. The germline CDR1 and CDR2 sequences are SGHRS and YFSETQ. V lost 1 base to trimming and J lost 5 bases; unmatched junction nucleotides: 5. The CDR3 totals 15 residues. CDR3 region: CASSLQRGSTGELFF. In DNA form, the CDR3 reads TGCGCCAGCAGCTTGCAGCGGGGCTCAACCGGGGAGCTGTTTTTT.

The table lists this clonotype with a few counts. This chain joins TRBV6-5 and TRBJ2-4; weak D call: TRBD1 (6 bases). CDR1 MNHEY and CDR2 SVGAGI come from the germline V gene. The CDR3 runs to 18 residues. The V end lost 4 bases, the J end lost 2 bases, and 21 bases lay between the germline ends. Here the CDR3 DNA reads TGTGCCAGCAGTTCGGAGCGCAGGCAGGGGTTAACCAAAAACATTCAGTACTTC. Its translation: CASSSERRQGLTKNIQYF.

This clonotype was observed a few times. The V call is TRBV28, the J call TRBJ2-2; the D is unclear. CDR1 is MDHEN and CDR2 is SYDVKM in the germline V gene. Trimming took off 8 bases at V and 8 bases at J, with 12 bases between the two ends. The CDR3 is 12 amino acids. CDR3 DNA sequence: TGTGCCAGCGGGGTTTACGGTGGGGAGCTGTTTTTT. It codes for CASGVYGGELFF.

The chain carries TRBV18 and TRBJ2-1; possibly TRBD1 for D (5 bases). CDR3 length equals 15 residues. The ends were cut back, 1 base at V and 8 bases at J, with 15 bases in the middle. Germline V gene lookup returns CDR1 KGHSH and CDR2 LQKENI. This chain's CDR3 is CASSPLGQGSDEQFF. The CDR3 DNA is TGTGCCAGCTCACCACTGGGGCAAGGTAGTGATGAGCAGTTCTTC.

This clonotype was detected ten times or more. The chain employs TRBV28 and TRBJ2-7; D gene uncertain. V was clipped by 1 base and J by 0 bases, with 10 bases between them. The CDR3 is 15 residues long. Germline V gene lookup returns CDR1 MDHEN and CDR2 SYDVKM. The CDR3 region has the DNA TGTGCCAGCAGTTTATTAACCCGGGTCTCCTACGAGCAGTACTTC. Translated, it gives CASSLLTRVSYEQYF.

This clonotype was seen more than once but under ten times. The chain carries TRBV7-9 and TRBJ1-5; no clear D. Trimming took 5 bases from V and 7 from J, leaving 15 bases between them. CDR3 length: 14 residues. Germline CDR1 reads SEHNR; CDR2 reads FQNEAQ (reference sequence). The CDR3 DNA follows: TGTGCCAGCAGCCCCGAGGCACATTCGCAGCCCCAGCATTTT. This translates into CASSPEAHSQPQHF. Variable domain in full (rest from reference TRBV7-9 and TRBJ1-5): DTGVSQNPRHKITKRGQNVTFRCDPISEHNRLYWYRQTLGQGPEFLTYFQNEAQLEKSRLLSDRFSAERPKGSFSTLEIQRTEQGDSAMYLCASSPEAHSQPQHFGDGTRLSIL.

This clonotype was seen only a few times. The DNA for the CDR3 is TGTGCCACCAGTGACCGGAGGGCTCTGGTTGAAGGGCAGTTCTTC. Protein product: CATSDRRALVEGQFF. This sequence joins TRBV24-1 and TRBJ2-1; weak D call: TRBD2 (6 bases). The CDR3 is made up of 15 amino acids. The V end lost 4 bases, the J end lost 12 bases, and 21 bases lay between the germline ends. Per germline, CDR1 KGHDR and CDR2 SFDVKD.

Many counts were recorded for this clonotype. The chain carries TRBV12-3 or TRBV12-4 and TRBJ1-1; no definite D call. The ends were cut back, 6 bases at V and 1 base at J, with 12 bases in the middle. The CDR3 contains 14 residues. The DNA of the CDR3 is TGTGCCAGCAGCCGTACCGCAGGGAACACTGAAGCTTTCTTT. It specifies CASSRTAGNTEAFF.

In its sample, this clonotype was seen many times. The chain uses TRBV7-2 and TRBJ2-7; 7 bases map to TRBD1. The CDR3 spans 14 residues. Germline V gives CDR1 SGHTA, CDR2 FQGNSA. Unmatched junction bases numbered 7, after V lost 5 bases and J lost 3 bases. Here the CDR3 reads CASSQGQLDYEQYF. CDR3 DNA: TGTGCCAGCAGCCAGGGACAGCTGGACTACGAGCAGTACTTC.

This clonotype was found a few times. The chain employs TRBV18 and TRBJ2-5; TRBD1 or TRBD2 may be the D gene (5 bases each). The germline V and J ends were trimmed by 5 bases and 4 bases, with 14 bases remaining between them. The CDR3 length is 14 residues. Germline values: CDR1 KGHSH, CDR2 LQKENI. CDR3 sequence reads: CASSMRSGLETQYF. As DNA, the CDR3 is TGTGCCAGCTCAATGCGCTCGGGGCTAGAGACCCAGTACTTC.

This clonotype has more than one count but fewer than ten. The rearrangement links TRBV7-2 to TRBJ2-2, with D possibly TRBD2 on 6 matching bases. CDR3 length: 16 amino acids. Germline V gene lookup returns CDR1 SGHTA and CDR2 FQGNSA. V was shortened by 0 bases and J by 5 bases, with 13 bases between the two germline ends. The CDR3 here is CASSLARLGWTGELFF. CDR3 nucleotides: TGTGCCAGCAGCTTAGCGAGACTAGGTTGGACCGGGGAGCTGTTTTTT.

This clonotype was seen more than once but under ten times. In nucleotides, the CDR3 is TGCAGTGCTAGAGATTGGGCTAGCGGGAGTCCCGGGGAGCTGTTTTTT. It yields the protein CSARDWASGSPGELFF. V gene TRBV20-1 combines with J gene TRBJ2-2; TRBD2 agrees at 10 bases. This CDR3 is 16 amino acids long. Germline CDR1 reads DFQATT; CDR2 reads SNEGSKA (reference sequence). V was pared by 0 bases and J by 6 bases, with 7 bases of the junction left unmatched.

This clonotype was counted at least ten times. This chain uses TRBV7-8 with TRBJ1-1; possibly TRBD1 for D (6 bases). This CDR3 comprises 14 residues. Trimming cost V 0 bases and J 7 bases, with 12 bases left between them. Germline CDR1 is SGHVS and CDR2 is FQNEAQ. The CDR3 DNA reads TGTGCCAGCAGCTTAGCGACAGGTTCGGGTGAAGCTTTCTTT. This codes for CASSLATGSGEAFF.

This rearrangement joins TRBV5-1 to TRBJ2-2, with D hard to call. Germline-derived CDR1 and CDR2 are SGHRS and YFSETQ. Trimming stripped 4 bases from V and 3 bases from J, with 13 bases between. The CDR3 consists of 15 residues. The chain's CDR3 is CASSRVPLDTGELFF. The CDR3 nucleotides are TGCGCCAGCAGCAGGGTCCCTTTGGACACCGGGGAGCTGTTTTTT.

This clonotype showed up just a few times. This chain uses TRBV5-1 with TRBJ2-2; a possible D gene is TRBD1 (6 bases). Germline V gene lookup returns CDR1 SGHRS and CDR2 YFSETQ. V gave up 4 bases and J gave up 5 bases, with 12 bases separating them. This CDR3 has 14 amino acids. CDR3 loop: CASSTGQYTGELFF. CDR3 nucleotide sequence: TGCGCCAGCAGCACCGGACAGTATACCGGGGAGCTGTTTTTT. The entire variable domain, with the rest obtained from reference TRBV5-1 and TRBJ2-2, is as follows: KAGVTQTPRYLIKTRGQQVTLSCSPISGHRSVSWYQQTPGQGLQFLFEYFSETQRNKGNFPGRFSGRQFSNSRSEMNVSTLELGDSALYLCASSTGQYTGELFFGEGSRLTVL.

The chain carries TRBV5-1 and TRBJ2-2; a weak D match, TRBD2 (6 bases). This CDR3 contains 15 residues. CDR1 and CDR2 (germline): SGHRS, YFSETQ. V was pared by 4 bases and J by 2 bases, with 12 bases between. The CDR3 reads CASSQMGLNTGELFF. The CDR3 DNA follows: TGCGCCAGCAGCCAAATGGGACTTAACACCGGGGAGCTGTTTTTT.

This clonotype was counted many times. This chain links TRBV6-1 with TRBJ2-7; the D call may be TRBD1 or TRBD2 (5 bases each). The V gene's germline CDR1 is MNHNS and CDR2 SASEGT. V was shortened by 8 bases and J by 0 bases, with 14 bases between the two germline ends. CDR3 length: 14 amino acids. The CDR3 sequence: CASVRDGASYEQYF. The CDR3 DNA reads TGTGCCAGCGTAAGGGACGGCGCCTCCTACGAGCAGTACTTC.

The chain joins TRBV5-1 to TRBJ2-1; no clear D gene. Trimming took off 0 bases at V and 7 bases at J, with 8 bases between the two ends. CDR3 size: 13 residues. Per germline, CDR1 SGHRS and CDR2 YFSETQ. CDR3: CASSLGIRNEQFF. The CDR3 region has the DNA TGCGCCAGCAGCTTGGGGATTAGGAATGAGCAGTTCTTC.

CDR3 protein: CASGLAGGGVYNEQFF. In DNA form, the CDR3 reads TGTGCCAGTGGACTAGCGGGAGGGGGGGTTTACAATGAGCAGTTCTTC. This chain connects TRBV3-1 to TRBJ2-1; TRBD2 matches at 15 bases. The CDR3 covers 16 residues. Germline lookup yields CDR1 LGHDT and CDR2 YNNKEL (reference sequence). V was pared by 9 bases and J by 4 bases, with 7 bases of the junction left unmatched.

Many counts were recorded for this clonotype. The rearrangement links TRBV7-2 to TRBJ2-7, with D unresolved. This CDR3 contains 14 residues. V lost 4 bases and J 3 bases, leaving 13 bases between the germline ends. Germline V gene lookup returns CDR1 SGHTA and CDR2 FQGNSA. The CDR3 reads CASSSAGGGYEQYF. In DNA form, the CDR3 reads TGTGCCAGCAGCTCGGCAGGTGGTGGCTACGAGCAGTACTTC.

CDR3 loop: CATRSDKETQYF. In DNA, the CDR3 is TGTGCCACCAGAAGCGACAAAGAGACCCAGTACTTC. The chain carries TRBV15 and TRBJ2-5; D ambiguous. Germline lookup yields CDR1 LNHNV and CDR2 YYDKDF (reference sequence). Trimming took off 6 bases at V and 3 bases at J, with 8 bases between the two ends. The CDR3 extends over 12 amino acids.

The table lists this clonotype with a few counts. A much larger clone differs from this one at a single base, so this may be a read error. The V gene is TRBV5-1, the J gene TRBJ2-1; 7 nucleotides line up with TRBD1. CDR1 SGHRS and CDR2 YFSETQ come from the germline V gene. J was trimmed by 2 bases and V by 2 bases; bases with no gene match: 1. This CDR3 comprises 14 residues. The CDR3 spells CASSFQGAYNEQFF. The CDR3 DNA follows: TGCGCCAGCAGCTTTCAGGGGGCCTACAATGAGCAGTTCTTC.

The chain links TRBV27 to TRBJ2-6; TRBD1 aligns across 12 bases. CDR3 size: 20 residues. V shed 5 bases and J 2 bases; nucleotides not matched to a gene: 13. Germline V CDR1 and CDR2: MNHEY, SMNVEV (reference sequence). Written as DNA, the CDR3 is TGTGCCAGCAGTAAACAGGGACAGGGGGCCAAATTCCCTGGGGCCAACGTCCTGACTTTC. Protein: CASSKQGQGAKFPGANVLTF.